The rows below give T cell receptor beta chains drawn from one sample of a study of control samples from healthy donors and cancer patients. TCRdb's table, derived via immunoSEQ multiplex PCR, lists solely in-frame clones and lacks some. Seen here are some 150,000 clones, approximately 94% observed once, and the top ten hold approximately 14%. Input material: blood. The source is a man between 35 and 55 years old in good health. CDR3s include the opening cysteine and the closing phenylalanine or tryptophan. D genes are given only for firm matches. For some rows the clone size is stated as once, few or many, or as a class when expanded; others skip it.

cdr3_aa,cdr3_nt,clone_size,d_call,j_call,v_call
CASSRLEPHQPQHF,TGTGCCAGCAGCCGCCTCGAACCACATCAGCCCCAGCATTTT,-,-,TRBJ1-5,TRBV7-9
CASRGLKNTEAFF,TGTGCCAGCAGGGGACTGAAGAACACTGAAGCTTTCTTT,-,-,TRBJ1-1,TRBV2
CASSLSENEQFF,TGTGCCAGCAGCTTATCAGAGAATGAGCAGTTCTTC,once,-,TRBJ2-1,TRBV7-2
CASNPATGLFSEQYF,TGTGCCAGCAACCCAGCAACAGGGTTGTTCTCCGAGCAGTACTTC,-,-,TRBJ2-7,TRBV7-9
CASSLERGVGGYTF,TGCGCCAGCAGCTTGGAGCGGGGAGTGGGTGGCTACACCTTC,-,-,TRBJ1-2,TRBV5-1
CASSPLNTEAFF,TGTGCCAGCAGCCCCCTGAACACTGAAGCTTTCTTT,-,-,TRBJ1-1,TRBV7-9
CSVVSAAYEQYF,TGCAGCGTTGTGAGCGCGGCATACGAGCAGTACTTC,-,-,TRBJ2-7,TRBV29-1
CASSLWALQETQYF,TGCGCCAGCAGCTTGTGGGCACTTCAAGAGACCCAGTACTTC,-,-,TRBJ2-5,TRBV5-1
CAGSYTYDSPLHF,TGTGCCGGCAGTTACACTTACGATTCACCCCTCCACTTT,-,-,TRBJ1-6,TRBV6-2/TRBV6-3
CASSQGAGGSNQPQHF,TGTGCCAGCAGCCAAGGGGCAGGGGGCAGCAATCAGCCCCAGCATTTT,-,TRBD1,TRBJ1-5,TRBV3-1/TRBV3-2
CASSLSSVTYGYTF,TGTGCCAGCAGCTTAAGCTCGGTTACCTATGGCTACACCTTC,-,-,TRBJ1-2,TRBV7-3
CASSVLPVGETQYF,TGTGCCAGCAGCGTACTTCCTGTGGGGGAGACCCAGTACTTC,-,-,TRBJ2-5,TRBV9
CASSLGGESPLHF,TGTGCCAGCAGCTTAGGGGGGGAATCACCCCTCCACTTT,-,-,TRBJ1-6,TRBV7-9
CASSRAGGYTF,TGTGCCAGCAGCAGAGCCGGGGGCTACACCTTC,-,-,TRBJ1-2,TRBV9
CASSPLWGTGELFF,TGCGCCAGCAGCCCCCTCTGGGGCACCGGGGAGCTGTTTTTT,few,-,TRBJ2-2,TRBV10-1
CASSSLTAINYGYTF,TGTGCCAGCAGCTCTCTGACAGCTATTAACTATGGCTACACCTTC,once,-,TRBJ1-2,TRBV13
CASSASSGGYTGELFF,TGTGCCAGCAGCGCAAGCAGCGGGGGCTACACCGGGGAGCTGTTTTTT,-,TRBD2,TRBJ2-2,TRBV9
CASSDGGVKNTIYF,TGTGCCAGCAGTGATGGTGGGGTGAAGAACACCATATATTTT,-,-,TRBJ1-3,TRBV6-1
CASSPSGFSGDTQYF,TGTGCCAGCAGTCCCAGCGGCTTTTCAGGGGATACGCAGTATTTT,-,-,TRBJ2-3,TRBV27
CASSQPGQGEYGYTF,TGTGCCAGCAGCCAACCGGGACAGGGAGAATATGGCTACACCTTC,-,TRBD1,TRBJ1-2,TRBV14
CASSHEAVSYNEQFF,TGTGCCAGCAGTCACGAAGCGGTCTCCTACAATGAGCAGTTCTTC,-,-,TRBJ2-1,TRBV7-3
CASSRSRGSPLHF,TGTGCCAGCAGCCGTTCTCGCGGATCACCCCTCCACTTT,-,-,TRBJ1-6,TRBV7-9
CASSPTSGDSYNEQFF,TGTGCCAGCAGCCCCACCTCAGGGGACTCCTACAATGAGCAGTTCTTC,-,-,TRBJ2-1,TRBV7-9
CASSYSRGASTDTQYF,TGTGCCAGCAGTTACTCTAGGGGGGCTAGCACAGATACGCAGTATTTT,-,-,TRBJ2-3,TRBV6-2/TRBV6-3
CAAGHTGELFF,TGTGCCGCAGGTCACACCGGGGAGCTGTTTTTT,-,-,TRBJ2-2,TRBV24-1
CASSVGTGRDEQYF,TGTGCCAGCAGCGTAGGGACAGGAAGGGACGAGCAGTACTTC,-,TRBD1,TRBJ2-7,TRBV9
CASSRPGTGYSSYEQYF,TGTGCCAGCAGCCGTCCCGGGACAGGGTATAGCTCCTACGAGCAGTACTTC,-,TRBD1,TRBJ2-7,TRBV5-5
CASRSQGQETQYF,TGTGCCAGCAGATCTCAGGGTCAAGAGACCCAGTACTTC,-,-,TRBJ2-5,TRBV27
CASSEIQAGDYNEQFF,TGTGCCAGCAGTGAAATTCAAGCGGGAGACTACAATGAGCAGTTCTTC,-,TRBD2,TRBJ2-1,TRBV6-1
CASSNPGQTEKLFF,TGTGCCAGCAGCAACCCGGGACAGACAGAAAAACTGTTTTTT,once,TRBD1,TRBJ1-4,TRBV6-5
CATSDPGQVAGGYTF,TGTGCCACCAGTGACCCGGGACAGGTCGCAGGCGGCTACACCTTC,-,TRBD1,TRBJ1-2,TRBV24-1
CASSIGQGGTGELFF,TGTGCCAGTAGTATAGGGCAGGGAGGGACCGGGGAGCTGTTTTTT,-,TRBD2,TRBJ2-2,TRBV19
CASSLLGDYGYTF,TGTGCCAGCAGCTTGTTAGGGGACTATGGCTACACCTTC,-,-,TRBJ1-2,TRBV5-6